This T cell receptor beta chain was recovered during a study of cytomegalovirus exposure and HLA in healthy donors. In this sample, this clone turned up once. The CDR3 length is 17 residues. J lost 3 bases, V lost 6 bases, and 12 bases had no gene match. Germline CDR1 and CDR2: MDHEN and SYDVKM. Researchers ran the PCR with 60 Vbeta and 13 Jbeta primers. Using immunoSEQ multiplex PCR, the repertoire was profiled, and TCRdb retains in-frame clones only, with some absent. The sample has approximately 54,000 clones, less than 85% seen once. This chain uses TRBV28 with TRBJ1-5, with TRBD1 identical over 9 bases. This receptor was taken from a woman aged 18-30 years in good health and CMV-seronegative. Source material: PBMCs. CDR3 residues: CASRPLPGQGFNQPQHF. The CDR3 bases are TGTGCCAGCAGGCCCCTACCGGGACAGGGTTTCAATCAGCCCCAGCATTTT.